The 11 T cell receptor beta chains in this list originate from one sample, sequenced in a study of CD8+CD57+ T cells in acquired aplastic anemia (dated by TCRdb to the late 2010s). Patients chosen for sequencing had shown expansion of CD8+CD57+ cells by flow cytometry. The sequencer was an Illumina HiSeq 2000. Genomic DNA was used as template for profiling of TCR beta VDJ combinations and CDR3 sequences. The public reads were quality trimmed at Q25 with fastp and then assembled into clones with MiXCR by TCRdb, keeping productive beta chains. Rows with one shared CDR3 protein collapse into an entry with the most common genes and DNA. The sample records some 180,000 distinct CDR3 sequences, roughly 65% of which are singletons. Together, the top ten hold about 42% of the sample. The specimen was sorted CD4+, CD8+, or CD8+CD57+ T cells (not recorded which) from PBMCs. The receptors were sampled from a human donor with aplastic anemia.

This chain joins TRBV4-1 and TRBJ1-6, with TRBD1 matching over 11 bases. The CDR3 runs to 15 residues. Trimming removed 3 bases from V and 10 bases from J; junction bases left unmatched: 5. Germline CDR1 and CDR2: MGHRA and YSYEKL. CDR3 sequence (DNA): TGCGCCAGCAGCCACCCGGGACAGGGGGACTCACCCCTCCACTTT. It yields the protein CASSHPGQGDSPLHF.

The chain carries TRBV9 and TRBJ2-2; 8 bases agree with TRBD2. Germline CDR1 is SGDLS and CDR2 is YYNGEE. CDR3 length: 15 amino acids. Trimming removed 3 bases from V and 3 bases from J; junction bases left unmatched: 4. The CDR3 reads CASSDPGGDTGELFF. CDR3 DNA sequence: TGTGCCAGCAGCGATCCGGGAGGGGACACCGGGGAGCTGTTTTTT.

The chain recombines TRBV2 with TRBJ1-1; D is unresolved. The CDR3 loop spans 13 amino acids. Trimming left V 9 bases short and J 6 bases short, with 17 bases between. Per germline, CDR1 SNHLY and CDR2 FYNNEI. The CDR3 loop is CASKWQRVAEAFF. The DNA for the CDR3 is TGTGCCAGTAAATGGCAGAGGGTCGCTGAAGCTTTCTTT.

This clonotype was seen only a few times. This chain uses TRBV7-9 with TRBJ1-6; 7 bases match TRBD1. This CDR3 region has 16 residues. From germline, CDR1 is SEHNR and CDR2 FQNEAQ (reference sequence). Unmatched junction bases numbered 10, after V lost 3 bases and J lost 8 bases. Here the CDR3 DNA reads TGTGCCAGCAGCTTGACCCAGACAGGGTTGGATTCACCCCTCCACTTT. The encoded protein is CASSLTQTGLDSPLHF. Complete variable domain (other parts from reference TRBV7-9 and TRBJ1-6): DTGVSQNPRHKITKRGQNVTFRCDPISEHNRLYWYRQTLGQGPEFLTYFQNEAQLEKSRLLSDRFSAERPKGSFSTLEIQRTEQGDSAMYLCASSLTQTGLDSPLHFGNGTRLTVT.

In DNA form, the CDR3 reads TGTGCCAGCAGTTACCCGGACAGGGGGCGTGAAAAACTGTTTTTT. Its translation: CASSYPDRGREKLFF. The gene calls are TRBV7-9 and TRBJ1-4; 11 nucleotides line up with TRBD1. This CDR3 has 15 amino acids. V shed 6 bases and J 7 bases; nucleotides not matched to a gene: 7. The germline CDR1 and CDR2 sequences are SEHNR and FQNEAQ (reference sequence).

The chain couples TRBV5-1 to TRBJ2-7; perhaps TRBD1 as D (6 bases). The CDR3 length is 12 residues. CDR1 and CDR2 (germline): SGHRS, YFSETQ. The V end was cut by 1 base, the J end by 7 bases, with 9 bases between. In nucleotides, the CDR3 is TGCGCCAGCAGCTTGCAGGGGTTAGAGCAGTACTTC. Translated, it gives CASSLQGLEQYF.

This chain connects TRBV6-2 or TRBV6-3 to TRBJ1-5, with TRBD1 matching over 11 bases. V lost 7 bases to trimming and J lost 11 bases; unmatched junction nucleotides: 16. The CDR3 consists of 16 residues. The germline CDR1 and CDR2 sequences are MNHEY and SVGEGT. The CDR3 DNA follows: TGTGCCAGCATCGGACAGGGGGCCCAAGTCCAATCAGCCCAGCATTTT. Protein: CASIGQGAQVQSAQHF.

On this clonotype itself: Just one base apart from a much larger clone, this may be a read error. The gene calls are TRBV25-1 and TRBJ1-5; D unresolved. The CDR3 totals 12 residues. Per the germline V gene, CDR1 is MGHDK and CDR2 is SYGVNS. In nucleotides, the CDR3 is TGTGCCAGCAGTGACCACGGGAGGCCCCTGCATTTT. Residues: CASSDHGRPLHF.

This clonotype is a singleton in its sample. At one boundary the junction diverges from the germline segment, which might be a read error. The genes are TRBV5-1 and TRBJ2-7; tentatively, D is TRBD1 (6 bases). Germline V CDR1 and CDR2: SGHRS, YFSETQ. This CDR3 comprises 15 residues. The CDR3 loop is CASSLGASGSYEQYF. CDR3 bases: TGTGCCAGCAGCTTGGGGGCCAGCGGTTCCTACGAGCAGTACTTC.

This clonotype was picked up many times. This chain uses TRBV3-1 with TRBJ1-6; 8 bases match TRBD1. Germline V lookup: CDR1 LGHDT, CDR2 YNNKEL (reference sequence). This CDR3 contains 17 residues. The V segment lost 3 bases and the J segment 4 bases; nucleotides outside the gene matches: 8. The CDR3, as DNA: TGTGCCAGCAGCCAGACCGGGACAGGCCCATATAATTCACCCCTCCACTTT. This translates into CASSQTGTGPYNSPLHF. Full variable domain (outside the CDR3, taken from reference TRBV3-1 and TRBJ1-6): DTAVSQTPKYLVTQMGNDKSIKCEQNLGHDTMYWYKQDSKKFLKIMFSYNNKELIINETVPNRFSPKSPDKAHLNLHINSLELGDSAVYFCASSQTGTGPYNSPLHFGNGTRLTVT.

J is TRBJ2-3 and V is TRBV7-9; D is possibly TRBD1 or TRBD2 (6 bases each). Germline V gives CDR1 SEHNR, CDR2 FQNEAQ (reference sequence). The CDR3 has 14 amino acids. V shed 1 base and J shed 5 bases, with 10 bases lying between them. DNA of the CDR3: TGTGCCAGCAGCTTAGATCGGGGGCGAGATACGCAGTATTTT. Amino acids: CASSLDRGRDTQYF.